These 13 T cell receptor beta chains were sequenced from one sample in a study of shared clonotypes between healthy human individuals. Here immunoSEQ multiplex PCR was the method, and the copy in TCRdb shows in-frame clones only, minus some. The sample lists 300,000 to 350,000 clones, more than 60% occurring once. The sequencing sample was made of memory CD4+ T cells sorted from blood. Indicated subset: CD45RA-negative fraction. The receptors originated from a young man in good health.

The chain has TRBV5-1 and TRBJ2-3, with 7 bases fitting TRBD1. V lost 4 bases to trimming and J lost 1 base; unmatched junction nucleotides: 6. Germline CDR1 reads SGHRS; CDR2 reads YFSETQ. The CDR3 has 15 amino acids. For the CDR3, the DNA is TGCGCCAGCAGCCCACAGGGGCTAGGCACAGATACGCAGTATTTT. Residues: CASSPQGLGTDTQYF.

This clone was counted a single time. J is TRBJ2-7 and V is TRBV5-1; the D is unclear. Germline V gives CDR1 SGHRS, CDR2 YFSETQ. The CDR3 runs 16 residues. The V end was cut by 0 bases, the J end by 3 bases, with 16 bases between. The CDR3 sequence is CASSLALNQGNYEQYF. The CDR3 nucleotides read TGCGCCAGCAGCTTGGCCTTAAACCAAGGCAACTACGAGCAGTACTTC. Drawing the rest from reference TRBV5-1 and TRBJ2-7, the complete variable domain is KAGVTQTPRYLIKTRGQQVTLSCSPISGHRSVSWYQQTPGQGLQFLFEYFSETQRNKGNFPGRFSGRQFSNSRSEMNVSTLELGDSALYLCASSLALNQGNYEQYFGPGTRLTVT.

The rearrangement joins TRBV7-3 to TRBJ2-2, with D perhaps matching TRBD1 (6 bases). The CDR3 totals 15 residues. Germline V CDR1 and CDR2: SGHTA, FQGTGA. Trimming left V 6 bases short and J 1 base short, with 12 bases between. The CDR3 DNA reads as TGTGCCAGCAGTCAAGGCAGGGGGAACACCGGGGAGCTGTTTTTT. It is translated as CASSQGRGNTGELFF.

This rearrangement joins TRBV7-8 to TRBJ2-5; D is undetermined. V was pared by 5 bases and J by 5 bases, with 9 bases between. The CDR3 runs 12 residues. Germline lookup yields CDR1 SGHVS and CDR2 FQNEAQ. The CDR3 here is CASSQSYETQYF. As DNA, the CDR3 is TGTGCCAGCAGCCAAAGCTACGAGACCCAGTACTTC.

The chain uses TRBV2 and TRBJ1-1, with D perhaps matching TRBD1 (6 bases). The germline V gene has CDR1 SNHLY and CDR2 FYNNEI. The V and J ends lost 7 bases and 7 bases respectively, with 31 bases between them. The CDR3 consists of 18 residues. The CDR3 region has the DNA TGTGCCAGCACTACAACGTTTCGGGGGCCGGTAGCTAAGGGTGAAGCTTTCTTT. It translates to CASTTTFRGPVAKGEAFF.

The CDR3 protein is CASSQDWNRLYVRYTF. The DNA for the CDR3 is TGTGCCAGCAGCCAAGATTGGAACAGACTATATGTTCGCTACACCTTC. The V gene is TRBV4-2, the J gene TRBJ1-2, with unresolved D. Germline values: CDR1 LGHNA, CDR2 YNFKEQ. The V end was cut by 0 bases, the J end by 9 bases, with 20 bases between. CDR3 size: 16 residues.

V and J are TRBV6-5 and TRBJ1-3; D remains ambiguous. This CDR3 region has 15 residues. The V end lost 6 bases, the J end lost 6 bases, and 18 bases lay between the germline ends. Germline CDR1 is MNHEY and CDR2 is SVGAGI. The CDR3 reads CASSRAIEMENTIYF. Written as DNA, the CDR3 is TGTGCCAGCAGCCGAGCTATCGAAATGGAAAACACCATATATTTT.

The chain has TRBV27 and TRBJ2-7; a weak D match, TRBD1 (6 bases). The germline V and J ends were trimmed by 1 base and 4 bases, with 14 bases remaining between them. CDR1 is MNHEY and CDR2 is SMNVEV in the germline V gene (reference sequence). The CDR3 runs 15 residues. The CDR3 DNA sequence: TGTGCCAGCAGTTTATACCAGGGGTTGAGGTACGAGCAGTACTTC. It yields the protein CASSLYQGLRYEQYF.

CDR3 sequence reads: CASTTSTEQFF. The DNA of the CDR3 is TGTGCCAGCACCACTTCCACCGAGCAGTTCTTC. The chain uses TRBV28 and TRBJ2-1, with D hard to call. Germline loops: CDR1 MDHEN, CDR2 SYDVKM. CDR3 size: 11 residues. V shed 7 bases and J shed 10 bases, with 11 bases lying between them.

The chain links TRBV10-1 to TRBJ2-2; weak D call: TRBD1 (6 bases). Per the germline V gene, CDR1 is WNHNN and CDR2 is SYGVQD (reference sequence). The CDR3 has 14 residues. Trimming removed 6 bases from V and 1 base from J, with 9 bases in between. The CDR3: CASRKGQNTGELFF. CDR3 in DNA: TGCGCCAGCAGGAAGGGACAGAACACCGGGGAGCTGTTTTTT.

The V gene is TRBV18, the J gene TRBJ2-5; the D gene is possibly TRBD2 (5 bases). Trimming removed 3 bases at V and 4 bases at J, with 6 bases between. The CDR3 length is 12 residues. The V gene's germline CDR1 is KGHSH and CDR2 LQKENI. CDR3 bases: TGTGCCAGCTCACCTGGAGGAGAGACCCAGTACTTC. Its protein product is CASSPGGETQYF.

The rearrangement uses TRBV5-1 and TRBJ2-2; maybe TRBD2 (6 bases). Germline V gene data show CDR1 as SGHRS and CDR2 as YFSETQ. This CDR3 has 15 residues. V was shortened by 0 bases and J by 2 bases, with 8 bases between the two germline ends. In nucleotides, the CDR3 is TGCGCCAGCAGCTTGGACGGGGGAAACACCGGGGAGCTGTTTTTT. It codes for CASSLDGGNTGELFF.

A note on this clone: The same CDR3 is also encoded by other DNA sequences in this sample. The chain employs TRBV18 and TRBJ2-6; TRBD1 might be the D (5 bases). The ends were cut back, 5 bases at V and 0 bases at J, with 14 bases in the middle. The CDR3 covers 17 residues. From germline, CDR1 is KGHSH and CDR2 LQKENI. This chain's CDR3 is CASSSIRTSSGANVLTF. The CDR3 DNA reads TGTGCCAGCTCATCGATCCGGACATCCTCTGGGGCCAACGTCCTGACTTTC.